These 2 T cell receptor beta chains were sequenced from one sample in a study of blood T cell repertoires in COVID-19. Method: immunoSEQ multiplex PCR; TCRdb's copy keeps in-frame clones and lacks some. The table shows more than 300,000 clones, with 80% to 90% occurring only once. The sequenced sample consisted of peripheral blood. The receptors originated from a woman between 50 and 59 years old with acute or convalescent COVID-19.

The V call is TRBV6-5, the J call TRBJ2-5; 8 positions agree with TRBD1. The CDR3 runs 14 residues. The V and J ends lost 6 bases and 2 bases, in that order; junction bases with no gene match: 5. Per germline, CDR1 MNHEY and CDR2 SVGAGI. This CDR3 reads CASSARGRQETQYF. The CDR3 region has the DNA TGTGCCAGCAGCGCCAGGGGGCGTCAAGAGACCCAGTACTTC.

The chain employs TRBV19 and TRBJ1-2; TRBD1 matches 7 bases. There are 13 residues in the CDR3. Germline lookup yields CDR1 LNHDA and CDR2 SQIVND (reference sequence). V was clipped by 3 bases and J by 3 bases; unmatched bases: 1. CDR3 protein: CASSIGTDYGYTF. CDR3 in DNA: TGTGCCAGTAGTATTGGGACAGACTATGGCTACACCTTC.